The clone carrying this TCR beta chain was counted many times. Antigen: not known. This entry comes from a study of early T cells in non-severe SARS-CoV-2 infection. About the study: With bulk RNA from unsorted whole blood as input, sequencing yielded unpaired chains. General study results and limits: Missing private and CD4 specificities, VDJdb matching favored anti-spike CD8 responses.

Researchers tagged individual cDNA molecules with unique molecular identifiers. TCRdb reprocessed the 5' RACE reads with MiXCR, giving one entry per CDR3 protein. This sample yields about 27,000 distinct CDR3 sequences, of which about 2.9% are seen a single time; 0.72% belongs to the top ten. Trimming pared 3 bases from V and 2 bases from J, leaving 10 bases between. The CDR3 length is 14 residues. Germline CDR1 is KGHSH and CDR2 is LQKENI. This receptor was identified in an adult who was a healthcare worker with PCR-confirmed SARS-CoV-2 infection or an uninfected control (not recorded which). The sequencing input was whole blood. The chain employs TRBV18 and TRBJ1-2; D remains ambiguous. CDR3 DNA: TGTGCCAGCTCACCGAAAACAGTGAACTATGGCTACACCTTC. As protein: CASSPKTVNYGYTF.